This TCR beta chain was retrieved from a study of blood T cell repertoires in COVID-19. Study background: Researchers got acute and convalescent COVID-19 samples from the United States, Italy and Spain. Sources were T cells, B-cell-depleted T cells, or PBMCs; the material itself was cDNA or gDNA.

Assay: immunoSEQ multiplex PCR; the TCRdb copy retains only in-frame clones and omits some. The sample has about 150,000 clones; roughly 89% are singletons. This CDR3 spans 13 amino acids. The V gene lost 5 bases and the J gene lost 8 bases, with 16 bases spanning the gap. In germline, CDR1 is SGHDT, CDR2 YYEEEE. The specimen sequenced was peripheral blood. The TCR comes from a man between 60 and 75 years old with active or convalescent COVID-19. The gene calls are TRBV5-6 and TRBJ1-2; TRBD1 might be the D (6 bases). The CDR3 DNA reads TGTGCCAGCAGACTAAGGGGGATGGGAGGCTACACCTTC. This encodes CASRLRGMGGYTF. Full variable domain (remainder filled in from reference TRBV5-6 and TRBJ1-2): DAGVTQSPTHLIKTRGQQVTLRCSPKSGHDTVSWYQQALGQGPQFIFQYYEEEERQRGNFPDRFSGHQFPNYSSELNVNALLLGDSALYLCASRLRGMGGYTFGSGTRLTVV.